The sequence of this TCR beta chain was determined in a study of blood T cells in healthy people across ages. Overall study: In model experiments, template switching was able to capture about one barcoded beta molecule for every two T cells that were present. General observations from the study: Expanded clonotype shifts may have been confounded, as the donors had an unknown CMV status. Both naive CD4+ cell counts and diversity were greater in long-lived donors than in aged donors. Samples with more naive T cells showed higher observed beta diversity.

In regard to this clonotype: The antigen is unknown.

Germline CDR1 and CDR2: SGHTA and FQGNSA. The CDR3 extends over 12 amino acids. Primers used in a second PCR of roughly 6 to 11 cycles were a sample-barcoded 5' primer and a J-beta primer mix. MiXCR, run by TCRdb on the 5' RACE reads, gives a single entry per CDR3 protein. The sample yields fewer than 2,000,000 distinct CDR3 sequences, 39% seen once. The sequenced sample was blood. This clonotype was sampled from a human donor in good health. The chain couples TRBV7-2 to TRBJ1-2; perhaps TRBD1 as D (6 bases). CDR3 nucleotide sequence: TGTGCTACCTTAAGGGGGAACTATGGCTACACCTTC. The encoded protein is CATLRGNYGYTF.